This is a list of T cell receptor beta chains from one sample in a study of Graves' ophthalmopathy and Graves' hyperthyroidism. TCRdb re-called the multiplex PCR reads through MiXCR, storing one row per CDR3 protein. Of under 800,000 distinct CDR3 sequences in the sample, 20% to 25% are singletons; the top ten hold approximately 7%. The sample comprised peripheral blood. The receptor set was obtained from a woman aged 18 to 35 with stable Graves' hyperthyroidism. Some clones in this sample may be carry-over from other donors' samples. Both conserved end residues are part of each CDR3. Fields, in order: V gene, clone size, D gene, J gene, CDR3 protein, CDR3 DNA. D genes are given only for firm matches. Not all rows give a size; the values are once, few, many and, for expanded clones, a class.

V gene: TRBV27
clone size: many
D gene: NA
J gene: TRBJ1-1
CDR3 protein: CASSPQDPNTEAFF
CDR3 DNA: TGTGCCAGCAGCCCCCAAGACCCGAACACTGAAGCTTTCTTT

V gene: TRBV7-6
clone size: many
D gene: NA
J gene: TRBJ1-6
CDR3 protein: CASSLDADSYNSPLHF
CDR3 DNA: TGTGCCAGCAGCTTAGATGCAGACTCCTATAATTCACCCCTCCACTTT

V gene: TRBV5-1
clone size: many
D gene: NA
J gene: TRBJ2-4
CDR3 protein: CASSSQGGAKNIQYF
CDR3 DNA: TGCGCCAGCAGCTCACAGGGAGGGGCCAAAAACATTCAGTACTTC

V gene: TRBV6-1
clone size: many
D gene: NA
J gene: TRBJ1-1
CDR3 protein: CASSEVRMSSVEAFF
CDR3 DNA: TGTGCCAGCAGTGAAGTAAGGATGAGCTCCGTAGAAGCTTTCTTT

V gene: TRBV6-2/TRBV6-3
clone size: NA
D gene: TRBD1
J gene: TRBJ1-6
CDR3 protein: CASSYGDSANSPLHF
CDR3 DNA: TGTGCCAGCAGTTACGGGGACAGTGCTAATTCACCCCTCCACTTT

V gene: TRBV11-2
clone size: NA
D gene: NA
J gene: TRBJ1-2
CDR3 protein: CASSSGRGFTF
CDR3 DNA: TGTGCCAGCAGCTCCGGGCGGGGCTTCACCTTC

V gene: TRBV7-3
clone size: NA
D gene: NA
J gene: TRBJ1-1
CDR3 protein: CASSSPKDIRNTEAFF
CDR3 DNA: TGTGCCAGCAGCTCCCCGAAGGACATAAGAAACACTGAAGCTTTCTTT

V gene: TRBV2
clone size: few
D gene: TRBD1
J gene: TRBJ1-5
CDR3 protein: CASRETGVQPQHF
CDR3 DNA: TGTGCCAGCAGAGAGACAGGGGTTCAGCCCCAGCATTTT

V gene: TRBV6-1
clone size: many
D gene: NA
J gene: TRBJ2-7
CDR3 protein: CASSQNSQGTGYEQYF
CDR3 DNA: TGTGCCAGCAGTCAAAATTCACAGGGTACGGGCTACGAGCAGTACTTC

V gene: TRBV10-3
clone size: few
D gene: NA
J gene: TRBJ2-7
CDR3 protein: CAIKFDSKSYEQYF
CDR3 DNA: TGTGCCATCAAATTTGACAGCAAATCCTACGAGCAGTACTTC

V gene: TRBV19
clone size: NA
D gene: TRBD1
J gene: TRBJ2-7
CDR3 protein: CASSRRAGGDEQYF
CDR3 DNA: TGTGCCAGTAGTAGAAGGGCAGGGGGCGACGAGCAGTACTTC

V gene: TRBV6-5
clone size: many
D gene: TRBD1
J gene: TRBJ2-7
CDR3 protein: CASSYSRQGAYEQYF
CDR3 DNA: TGTGCCAGCAGTTACTCGAGGCAGGGGGCCTACGAGCAGTACTTC

V gene: TRBV6-2/TRBV6-3
clone size: many
D gene: NA
J gene: TRBJ1-2
CDR3 protein: CASSSGHYGYTF
CDR3 DNA: TGTGCCAGCAGTTCCGGACACTATGGCTACACCTTC

V gene: TRBV10-3
clone size: many
D gene: TRBD1
J gene: TRBJ2-7
CDR3 protein: CAISPGTGYEQYF
CDR3 DNA: TGTGCCATCAGTCCCGGGACAGGGTACGAGCAGTACTTC

V gene: TRBV5-5
clone size: many
D gene: TRBD1
J gene: TRBJ2-5
CDR3 protein: CASSLGFGQGSGETQYF
CDR3 DNA: TGTGCCAGCAGCTTGGGATTCGGACAGGGGTCGGGAGAGACCCAGTACTTC

V gene: TRBV6-2/TRBV6-3
clone size: many
D gene: NA
J gene: TRBJ1-5
CDR3 protein: CASRGGVNGNQPQHF
CDR3 DNA: TGTGCCAGCCGAGGGGGGGTGAATGGCAATCAGCCCCAGCATTTT

V gene: TRBV6-1
clone size: many
D gene: NA
J gene: TRBJ2-7
CDR3 protein: CASTLPLWVEQYF
CDR3 DNA: TGTGCCAGCACCCTGCCCCTTTGGGTCGAGCAGTACTTC

V gene: TRBV12-3/TRBV12-4
clone size: many
D gene: TRBD1
J gene: TRBJ1-1
CDR3 protein: CASSETGIEAFF
CDR3 DNA: TGTGCCAGCAGCGAGACAGGGATTGAAGCTTTCTTT

V gene: TRBV29-1
clone size: many
D gene: NA
J gene: TRBJ2-7
CDR3 protein: CSAPWGEQYF
CDR3 DNA: TGCAGCGCCCCCTGGGGCGAGCAGTACTTC

V gene: TRBV15
clone size: few
D gene: NA
J gene: TRBJ2-7
CDR3 protein: CATSRDRVGSYEQYF
CDR3 DNA: TGTGCCACCAGCAGAGATCGGGTCGGGTCCTACGAGCAGTACTTC